This TCR beta chain comes out of a study of cytomegalovirus exposure and HLA in healthy donors. Overall study results and limits: A later analysis found most CMV-associated TCR beta chains apparently HLA-restricted. Researchers catalogued 150 or so TCR beta chains as cytomegalovirus-associated. An analysis was carried out at a later point. It showed that HLA-associated TCR beta chains were more clonally expanded than equally common non-associated chains. Reportedly, cytomegalovirus status was diagnosed with high sensitivity and specificity.

The PCR employed 60 Vbeta primers together with 13 Jbeta primers. Profiled with immunoSEQ multiplex PCR; TCRdb holds only in-frame clones, not every one. The sample shows about 140,000 clones, around 80% of them seen only once. This CDR3 contains 16 residues. CDR1 and CDR2 (germline): MNHNY, SVGAGI (reference sequence). J lost 4 bases, V lost 6 bases, and 7 bases had no gene match. This clone was seen just once. Its target is not known. This receptor was taken from a female donor in good health and CMV-seronegative. The V gene is TRBV6-6, the J gene TRBJ2-2; 11 bases match TRBD2. The sample consisted of PBMCs. CDR3 nucleotide sequence: TGTGCCAGCAGCCTTCTTAGCGGGGGGGGCACCGGGGAGCTGTTTTTT. Protein sequence: CASSLLSGGGTGELFF.